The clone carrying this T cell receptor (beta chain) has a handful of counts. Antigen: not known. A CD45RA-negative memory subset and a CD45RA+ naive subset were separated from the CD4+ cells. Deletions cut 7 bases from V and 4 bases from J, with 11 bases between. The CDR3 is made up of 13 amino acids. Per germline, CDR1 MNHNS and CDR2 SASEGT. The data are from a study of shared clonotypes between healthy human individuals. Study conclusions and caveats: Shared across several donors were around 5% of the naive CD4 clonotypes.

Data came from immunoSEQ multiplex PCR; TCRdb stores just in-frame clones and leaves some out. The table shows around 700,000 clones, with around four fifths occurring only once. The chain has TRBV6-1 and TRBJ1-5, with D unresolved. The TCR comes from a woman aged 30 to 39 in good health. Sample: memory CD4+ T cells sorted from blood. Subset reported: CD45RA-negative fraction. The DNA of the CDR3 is TGTGCCAGCACCTTAGGAAGGAATCAGCCCCAGCATTTT. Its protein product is CASTLGRNQPQHF.